The source of this TCR beta chain is a study of cytomegalovirus exposure and HLA in healthy donors (TCRdb year 2017). Notes on the research overall: An earlier analysis of approximately 590 of the donors reported 276 Gb of sequence data and 117 million unique TCR beta sequences from about 200 million T cells. Four or five DR-DQ haplotypes were handled as single units for association and clustering because linkage in the cohort was strong. Using immunosequencing, the study profiled T cell repertoires from fewer than 700 subjects and related those repertoires to cytomegalovirus serostatus. A later genetic analysis used genome-wide SNP genotypes for about 55% of the 666 donors, treating that subset as a discovery cohort. The number of typed donors differed by locus: about 620-640 for A, B, C, DRB1 and DQB1; approximately 530 for DQA1; around 580 for DPA1; and roughly 470 for DPB1. To decide whether each TCR beta V gene segment behaved as functional or pseudogenic, an earlier analysis of 587 of the donors relied on high-throughput TCR beta sequencing. Alongside the repertoire data, information on donor age, sex, ethnicity and CMV serostatus was compiled. On average, 235,054 unique TCR beta nucleotide sequences were sequenced per donor among a few hundred genotyped donors of the cohort, with 15% to 20% of those sequences being non-productive. The study combined high-throughput TCR immunosequencing, statistical association of individual TCRs with disease status, and machine learning to predict cytomegalovirus infection status. Both class I and class II loci were covered by HLA typing, at four-digit resolution. Of the approximately 400 genotyped donors, about 84% fell in the genetic ancestry cluster associated with self-reported Caucasian donors. All discovery cohort repertoires had been generated using a single sequencing platform. A later analysis re-examined previously published TCR beta repertoires from 610 or so donors and added high-resolution HLA genotyping to investigate patterns of TCR occurrence. Rather than drawing on any new phenotypic data, the later analysis identified candidate immune exposures from TCR beta sequences and the way those sequences occurred across donors. The study aimed to test whether cataloging public T cell receptors could reveal signatures of past pathogen exposure. Besides the first cohort of roughly 660 subjects, a separate validation cohort made up of over a hundred different subjects was used. An early release covering 500 to 750 HLA-typed donors comprised 300 to 350 gigabases of sequencing data and approximately 85 million unique TCR sequences. What the research found in general, with its limitations: A later analysis found that HLA-associated TCR beta chains were more clonally expanded and had lower generation probabilities than equally common non-associated chains. Because counts were too low, 15 to 20 rarely observed V segments, including chromosome 9 orphons, were left out of the earlier analysis of a few hundred of the donors. A few of the identified cytomegalovirus-associated TCR beta chains were confirmed in vitro to be specific for cytomegalovirus antigens. In the study, around 150 TCR beta chains were listed as associated with cytomegalovirus. When HLA alleles, especially DR and DQ, strongly co-occurred, attributing TCR associations to individual alleles was difficult. Some IMGT-functional V segments, including TRBV6-2 and TRBV6-3, could not be distinguished by the 87-base-pair reads and were therefore excluded. In a later analysis, around 15,000 TCR beta sequences were associated with specific HLA alleles at a false discovery rate of 0.05. CMV serostatus was the only immune exposure information available for the cohort. A further reported finding was that TCR beta sequences accurately predicted the HLA-A and HLA-B alleles for most subjects in the first cohort. Because HLA typing was missing for some donors at each locus, association tests included only the typed subset. In a later genetic analysis, fewer N-insertions in productive TCRs were reported among donors in an Asian-associated ancestry cluster than the roughly 700-donor mean. Presence/absence analyses assumed roughly uniform sequencing depth across donors, an assumption that may not hold. An association between a missense DCLRE1C variant and V-gene and J-gene trimming of TCR beta chains was found in a later genetic analysis and replicated in an independent cohort. In this cohort, only TCR beta chains were sequenced, and detectable features were limited by the absence of alpha or paired-chain data. A later analysis found that TCR association rates varied across HLA loci, with DRB1 alleles showing the most associated TCRs and HLA-C alleles the fewest. The sequencing pipeline was judged likely to have produced a cluster of highly shared sequence variants as a technical artifact. According to a later analysis, parvovirus B19, influenza, CMV and Epstein-Barr virus appeared linked to several top co-occurrence clusters. In an earlier analysis of 450 to 750 of the donors, most TCR beta V segments appeared in productive rearrangements about 87% or about 30% of the time, broadly matching IMGT annotations. Linkage disequilibrium might explain the correlated functional status among segregating V segments, but an unknown experimental factor could not be excluded. The classifier was reported to diagnose cytomegalovirus status with high specificity and sensitivity in both the original cohort and the validation cohort. The authors suggested that the approach could potentially be generalized to other disease states and immunological phenotypes. According to a later analysis, most CMV-associated TCR beta chains appeared to be HLA-restricted, and the HLA associations seemed to be driven largely by CMV exposure. While some public TCRs were present in many individuals, most TCR sequences turned up only very rarely across donors.

The table lists this clone with a few counts. The clone's antigen remains unknown. Base quality data are lacking; no much larger clone is found one base away. The cohort comprised under 700 healthy bone marrow donors. At the time of sampling, all cohort members were nominally healthy, though unrecorded immune exposures were likely present. The donor was CMV seropositive and belonged to the group of more than 250 seropositive cohort members. A peripheral blood sample was collected from each donor, and TCR beta sequencing was performed on peripheral blood mononuclear cells. Genomic DNA was extracted from the blood cell samples with the Qiagen DNeasy Blood Extraction Kit. V and J are truncated by 10 bases and 3 bases respectively, leaving an intervening sequence of 19 bases. The germline V gene supplies CDR1 MNHEY and CDR2 SVGAGI. The CDR3 goes from the cysteine to the phenylalanine over 14 residues. Only the CDR3 DNA stays, 42 bases, in frame from base 1.

Libraries were constructed by the immunoSEQ multiplex PCR assay. A mixture of 60 forward primers for TCR Vbeta segments and 13 reverse primers for TCR Jbeta segments was used in the multiplex PCR. The CDR3 region of rearranged TCR beta genes was amplified from genomic DNA with a multiplex PCR assay. On the Illumina HiSeq System, the amplified TCR beta libraries were sequenced as 87-base-pair reads. The study's own analysis went as follows. Across the 500 to 750 repertoires, a later analysis counted 80 million or so unique TCR beta chains, some 11 million of which were shared by at least two donors. Raw reads were error-corrected and collapsed into unique sequences by a nearest-neighbor algorithm in which closely related sequences were merged to remove PCR and sequencing errors. Alignment of CDR3 sequences to IMGT reference sequences was used to assign V, D and J gene segments. For a sequence to be retained, at least a six-nucleotide match to both a V gene segment and a J gene segment was required. A rearrangement counted as productive if the CDR3 had no stop codons and remained in frame with V and J, and every other rearrangement counted as non-productive. Following IMGT convention, CDR3 was defined as the stretch from the second conserved V-encoded cysteine to the conserved J-encoded phenylalanine. In an earlier analysis of more than 550 of the donors, sequences lacking an unambiguous match to a single V gene segment were excluded. An earlier analysis of a few hundred of the donors classified V segments as functional when productive rearrangements were above 56.7% and as segregating when the standard deviation between donors was above 5%. A statistical classification framework was built for diagnosing cytomegalovirus status from the catalog of TCR beta chain sequences. V and J gene assignment, in a later analysis, came from comparing TCR nucleotide sequences with IMGT/GENE-DB human TR gene sequences. Using the TCRdist pipeline, a later analysis assigned CDR3 sequences along with most-parsimonious VDJ recombination scenarios. In a later analysis, each TCR beta chain was defined by its CDR3 amino acid sequence together with its V-gene family, and reads without a unique V-gene family were excluded. A later analysis removed several hundred highly shared, low-generation-probability nucleotide sequences to deal with suspected cross-contamination and a sequencing artifact. A later analysis calculated a clonal expansion index for each public chain from normalized within-repertoire ranks of inferred template counts. In a later analysis, generation probabilities were computed using a VDJ recombination model fitted to out-of-frame rearrangements, and the results were checked against IGoR. Hypergeometric tests were used in a later analysis to score TCR-TCR, TCR-HLA and TCR-CMV co-occurrence, with a repertoire-size bias correction applied to the TCR pairs. In a later analysis, false discovery rates were estimated by permuting HLA or CMV assignments 20 times. A later analysis grouped co-occurring TCRs with DBSCAN, adding TCRdist sequence similarity when clustering within HLA-allele-positive subsets. Co-occurrence clustering excluded repertoires with fewer than 30,000 or more than 120,000 public chains, plus five with anomalous nucleotide sharing. TCRdb holds this immuneACCESS table with in-frame rearrangements only. Some clones are missing; in checked studies, unresolved V genes explain under half, and the rest has no known cause. D and trimming were read from the DNA, whereas the V and J calls and clone size are those reported in that table. This sample lists around 99,000 clones; around four fifths were detected once. About 7.7% of the sample is in the top ten clones.

Specimen: PBMCs. The sequence joins TRBV6-5 to TRBJ2-7; matching of 7 bases hints at TRBD1 as the D gene. This receptor was obtained from a woman between 50 and 59 years old in good health and CMV-seropositive. The CDR3 region has the sequence CAIPGQEGDYEQYF. The nucleotide sequence is TGTGCCATTCCCGGACAGGAGGGGGACTACGAGCAGTACTTC.